What follows is one TCR beta chain and its context. This clonotype was seen ten or more times. No cognate antigen has been identified for it. No base quality information exists; no much larger clone differs at one position. This record belongs to a study of CD8 T cells in ankylosing spondylitis (dated by TCRdb to the late 2010s). Background for the entire study: The study set out to find disease-linked TCR variants by profiling T cell receptor beta repertoires in ankylosing spondylitis patients and healthy donors. Peripheral blood was sampled, and synovial fluid was additionally collected from ankylosing spondylitis patients. The full study cohort comprised 25 or so ankylosing spondylitis patients and 85 to 120 healthy donors.

Sequencing was carried out with an Illumina HiSeq 2500. TCR beta libraries were prepared by quantitative 5'-RACE with molecular barcodes. The authors' analysis ran thus. A new computational method based on a probabilistic model of VDJ rearrangement was used to identify disease-linked TCR variants. TCRdb cleaned the public reads at Q25 with fastp, built clones with MiXCR and kept in-frame beta chains. CDR3 protein sequences are deduplicated, and each keeps its most common genes and DNA. TCRdb assigned the V and J calls; the authors' analysis was not used. The sample yields about 440,000 distinct CDR3 sequences; roughly 17% were counted once. About 0.94% of the sample is in the top ten clones. Taken from the germline V gene, the CDR1 and CDR2 loops are SGHVS and FQNEAQ. V and J are truncated by 0 bases and 2 bases respectively, leaving an intervening sequence of 11 bases. The CDR3 sequence holds 15 residues, the cysteine and phenylalanine included. Only the CDR3 region is kept as DNA, spanning 45 bases read in frame from base 1.

What the research found in general, with its limitations: Some TCR beta motif variants had previously been reported in synovial fluid and blood of reactive arthritis patients, which suggested common disease-initiation mechanisms. Significant enrichment of the disease-linked clones was reported in matched synovial fluid samples from ankylosing spondylitis patients. The disease-linked clones showed a CD8+ phenotype and occurred at relatively low frequencies in peripheral blood. Blood from ankylosing spondylitis patients appeared to be characterized by a TCR beta motif composed of roughly 8 highly homologous amino acid variants.

The sequence was collected from a male donor with ankylosing spondylitis. Material: blood, either unsorted or a sorted T cell fraction (not recorded which). The chain joins TRBV7-8 to TRBJ2-7, and the D gene may be TRBD1, 5 bases matching. The CDR3 reads as follows: CASSLAPGSTYEQYF. The DNA reads as follows: TGTGCCAGCAGCTTAGCCCCAGGGTCAACCTACGAGCAGTACTTC.